The 28 T cell receptor beta chains listed next were all sequenced from one sample in a study of blood T cell repertoires in COVID-19 (TCRdb year 2020). Library method: the immunoSEQ multiplex PCR assay. Held by TCRdb, this immuneACCESS table contains in-frame sequences only and omits some clones. Under half of the omission traces to an unresolved V gene where checked; the cause of the rest is unknown. The sample yields 70,000 to 80,000 clones; less than 90% were counted once. Clones ranked in the top ten supply about a sixth of the sample. The sample consisted of peripheral blood. The receptors derive from a man older than 75 in a cohort sampled during active COVID-19.

The chain is built from TRBV6-2 or TRBV6-3 and TRBJ2-5, with D perhaps matching TRBD2 (6 bases). The CDR3 spans 13 residues. CDR1 is MNHEY, CDR2 SVGEGT, per germline. The ends were cut back, 5 bases at V and 2 bases at J, with 9 bases in the middle. This CDR3 is CASSNGGQETQYF. The CDR3 nucleotides read TGTGCCAGCAGTAACGGGGGACAAGAGACCCAGTACTTC.

The V and J genes are TRBV18 and TRBJ2-2; TRBD1 is a possible D gene (6 bases). Germline V gene lookup returns CDR1 KGHSH and CDR2 LQKENI. This CDR3 is 18 amino acids long. With 6 bases removed from V and 3 bases from J, the gap between germline ends came to 23 bases. The DNA for the CDR3 is TGTGCCAGCTCGAAAGGGAGAACAGGGCCTGTGGACACCGGGGAGCTGTTTTTT. This gives the protein CASSKGRTGPVDTGELFF.

The chain couples TRBV23-1 to TRBJ2-2; perhaps TRBD1 as D (6 bases). TRBV23-1 is an ORF; its function is uncertain. This CDR3 spans 15 amino acids. With 7 bases removed from V and 0 bases from J, the gap between germline ends came to 12 bases. The CDR3 DNA follows: TGCGCCAGCACTCCACAGGGTCCGAACACCGGGGAGCTGTTTTTT. Translation: CASTPQGPNTGELFF.

Only one count was recorded for this clone. The gene calls are TRBV9 and TRBJ2-2; no reliable D call. The germline CDR1 and CDR2 sequences are SGDLS and YYNGEE. V was trimmed by 0 bases and J by 4 bases, leaving 10 bases between them. CDR3 length: 15 residues. Here the CDR3 reads CASSVVSVSTGELFF. The CDR3 DNA is TGTGCCAGCAGCGTAGTATCGGTTAGCACCGGGGAGCTGTTTTTT.

V usage is TRBV4-3 and J usage is TRBJ2-1; D is uncertain. Per germline, CDR1 LGHNA and CDR2 YSLEER. The V end lost 4 bases, the J end lost 0 bases, and 16 bases lay between the germline ends. The CDR3 loop spans 17 amino acids. This CDR3 reads CASSPNFPASSYNEQFF. In DNA, the CDR3 is TGCGCCAGCAGCCCCAATTTCCCAGCTAGCTCCTACAATGAGCAGTTCTTC.

V usage is TRBV7-9 and J usage is TRBJ1-1; 7 bases fit TRBD1. The CDR3 length is 14 residues. Germline-derived CDR1 and CDR2 are SEHNR and FQNEAQ (reference sequence). After removal of 5 bases from V and 1 base from J, the junction contained 4 bases not matched to a gene. The CDR3 nucleotides are TGTGCCAGCAGCCAGGGGGAGAAGAACACTGAAGCTTTCTTT. This translates into CASSQGEKNTEAFF.

The V gene is TRBV27, the J gene TRBJ2-1; the match to TRBD1 covers 8 bases. CDR3 length: 15 residues. In germline, CDR1 is MNHEY, CDR2 SMNVEV (reference sequence). With 6 bases clipped from V and 2 bases from J, the junction kept 6 bases outside the gene matches. This chain's CDR3 is CASRHRGFTYNEQFF. CDR3 nucleotides: TGTGCCAGCAGGCACAGGGGGTTTACCTACAATGAGCAGTTCTTC.

This clone was picked up a small number of times. V and J are TRBV9 and TRBJ1-1; possibly TRBD1 for D (5 bases). With 0 bases removed from V and 2 bases from J, the gap between germline ends came to 14 bases. CDR1 and CDR2 from the germline V gene are SGDLS and YYNGEE. The CDR3 is made up of 16 amino acids. The CDR3 region is CASSVGAGRENTEAFF. The CDR3 coding sequence is TGTGCCAGCAGCGTAGGAGCGGGACGGGAAAACACTGAAGCTTTCTTT.

In DNA form, the CDR3 reads TGTGCCAGCTCACCACGAGAGTTCACCGGGGAGCTGTTTTTT. This sequence encodes CASSPREFTGELFF. The chain carries TRBV18 and TRBJ2-2; no reliable D call. The CDR3 has 14 amino acids. Trimming took off 1 base at V and 4 bases at J, with 7 bases between the two ends. Germline CDR1 KGHSH, CDR2 LQKENI.

This chain connects TRBV6-5 to TRBJ1-6; maybe TRBD1 (6 bases). Germline CDR1 and CDR2: MNHEY and SVGAGI. The CDR3 length is 13 residues. Between the trimmed V and J ends, which lost 6 bases and 5 bases, there was a span of 8 bases. DNA of the CDR3: TGTGCCAGCAGGGACAGCAATAATTCACCCCTCCACTTT. Translation: CASRDSNNSPLHF.

The chain joins TRBV25-1 to TRBJ1-6; D might be TRBD1 (6 bases). Trimming left V 7 bases short and J 0 bases short, with 19 bases between. This CDR3 spans 18 amino acids. In germline, CDR1 is MGHDK, CDR2 SYGVNS. For the CDR3, the DNA is TGTGCCAGCATAAGACCCGGGACACAGGACTCCTATAATTCACCCCTCCACTTT. Translation: CASIRPGTQDSYNSPLHF.

The genes are TRBV6-4 and TRBJ2-3; possibly TRBD2 for D (6 bases). The CDR3 totals 14 residues. The V end lost 3 bases, the J end lost 6 bases, and 13 bases lay between the germline ends. The germline CDR1 and CDR2 sequences are MRHNA and SNTAGT. The CDR3 region is CASSESAEGDTQYF. The CDR3 nucleotides read TGTGCCAGCAGTGAGTCCGCGGAGGGGGATACGCAGTATTTT.

V usage is TRBV18 and J usage is TRBJ1-5; 12 nucleotides agree with TRBD1. With 3 bases clipped from V and 2 bases from J, the junction kept 8 bases outside the gene matches. The CDR3 is 18 amino acids. Germline CDR1 and CDR2: KGHSH and LQKENI. The CDR3 DNA is TGTGCCAGCTCACCGCCGGGACAGGGGGCTTCGGGCAATCAGCCCCAGCATTTT. The encoded protein is CASSPPGQGASGNQPQHF.

The chain employs TRBV28 and TRBJ1-6; 7 bases fit TRBD1. This CDR3 contains 14 residues. Trimming removed 6 bases from V and 12 bases from J; junction bases left unmatched: 11. Germline V CDR1 and CDR2: MDHEN, SYDVKM. The CDR3 reads CASRPTGLLGPLHF. In DNA form, the CDR3 reads TGTGCCAGCAGGCCGACAGGGCTCCTTGGACCCCTCCACTTT.

CDR3 in amino acids: CASSQRSGGRYNEQFF. Written as DNA, the CDR3 is TGTGCCAGTAGCCAGAGGAGCGGGGGCCGCTACAATGAGCAGTTCTTC. The V and J genes are TRBV19 and TRBJ2-1; TRBD2 matches 8 bases. The junction had 10 bases not matched to a gene; V was cut back by 6 bases and J by 3 bases. The CDR3 length is 16 residues. Looked up from germline, CDR1 is LNHDA and CDR2 is SQIVND (reference sequence).

The gene calls are TRBV9 and TRBJ1-4; 9 nucleotides align to TRBD1. The CDR3 is 14 residues long. CDR1 is SGDLS, CDR2 YYNGEE, per germline. Losses at the gene ends were 3 bases for V and 8 bases for J; bases not matched to a gene: 5. CDR3 bases: TGTGCCAGCAGCGGGACAGGGGTCCCGGAAAAACTGTTTTTT. This encodes CASSGTGVPEKLFF.

V usage is TRBV7-3 and J usage is TRBJ2-1; 8 bases map to TRBD1. The germline CDR1 and CDR2 sequences are SGHTA and FQGTGA. This CDR3 has 13 amino acids. V lost 3 bases, J lost 6 bases, and 1 base stayed unmatched. The CDR3 DNA is TGTGCCAGCAGCTTCGGGACAGGCAATGAGCAGTTCTTC. Translation: CASSFGTGNEQFF. The full variable domain, with the rest looked up from reference TRBV7-3 and TRBJ2-1, is GAGVSQTPSNKVTEKGKYVELRCDPISGHTALYWYRQSLGQGPEFLIYFQGTGAADDSGLPNDRFFAVRPEGSVSTLKIQRTERGDSAVYLCASSFGTGNEQFFGPGTRLTVL.

The chain is built from TRBV21-1 and TRBJ2-1; the table's TRBD2 call for D was not verified on the DNA. TRBV21-1 has pseudogene status. This CDR3 contains 15 residues. CDR3 DNA: TGTGCCAGCAGCAAACCGAGGGATCTGTACAATGAGCAGTTCTTC. This translates into CASSKPRDLYNEQFF.

V usage is TRBV19 and J usage is TRBJ1-1; a possible D gene is TRBD1 (5 bases). Trimming stripped 4 bases from V and 11 bases from J, with 11 bases between. Per the germline V gene, CDR1 is LNHDA and CDR2 is SQIVND (reference sequence). The CDR3 runs 11 residues. CDR3 amino acids: CASSKDNWAFF. The CDR3 region has the DNA TGTGCCAGTAGTAAGGACAACTGGGCTTTCTTT.

This chain connects TRBV6-4 to TRBJ1-1; 7 bases line up with TRBD1. Germline V gene data show CDR1 as MRHNA and CDR2 as SNTAGT. CDR3 size: 13 residues. V shed 4 bases and J 6 bases; nucleotides not matched to a gene: 5. The CDR3 is CASSAEGAAEAFF. CDR3 DNA sequence: TGTGCCAGCAGTGCCGAGGGGGCCGCTGAAGCTTTCTTT.

The chain has TRBV7-2 and TRBJ2-5; TRBD1 matches 8 bases. The CDR3 runs 15 residues. V was pared by 5 bases and J by 5 bases, with 10 bases of the junction left unmatched. CDR1 and CDR2 (germline): SGHTA, FQGNSA. The CDR3 coding sequence is TGTGCCAGCAGCACGGGAGCAGGGGGCGTGGAGACCCAGTACTTC. Translating gives CASSTGAGGVETQYF.

This sequence joins TRBV2 and TRBJ1-1; tentative D call: TRBD1 (5 bases). This CDR3 contains 11 residues. With 7 bases removed from V and 8 bases from J, the gap between germline ends came to 11 bases. Germline V gene sequence: CDR1 SNHLY, CDR2 FYNNEI. CDR3 residues: CASTGGREAFF. CDR3 sequence (DNA): TGTGCCAGCACCGGGGGACGGGAAGCTTTCTTT.

The rearrangement joins TRBV28 to TRBJ2-7; 13 bases agree with TRBD2. Unmatched junction bases numbered 5, after V lost 6 bases and J lost 6 bases. The CDR3 is made up of 14 amino acids. Germline CDR1 MDHEN, CDR2 SYDVKM. This chain's CDR3 is CASRRLAGGGEQYV. The CDR3 DNA sequence: TGTGCCAGCAGGCGACTAGCGGGGGGCGGCGAGCAGTACGTC.

The rearrangement uses TRBV10-3 and TRBJ2-3; TRBD2 agrees at 10 bases. This CDR3 is 14 amino acids long. Trimming at V came to 8 bases and at J to 2 bases, leaving 4 bases not matched to a gene. Germline-derived CDR1 and CDR2 are ENHRY and SYGVKD. The CDR3 region is CAIRTSGITDTQYF. The CDR3 region has the DNA TGTGCCATCCGGACTAGCGGCATCACAGATACGCAGTATTTT.

This clone was observed once. The rearrangement links TRBV5-1 to TRBJ1-2, with 7 positions matching TRBD1. The V gene's germline CDR1 is SGHRS and CDR2 YFSETQ. V gave up 2 bases and J gave up 7 bases; unmatched junction bases: 5. The CDR3 sequence is 13 residues long. Here the CDR3 DNA reads TGCGCCAGCAGCTTTGGAGGGGGCTCTGGCTACACCTTC. Protein: CASSFGGGSGYTF.

CDR3 in amino acids: CASRGPGGEYQETQYF. CDR3 in DNA: TGTGCCAGCAGGGGACCTGGCGGGGAGTACCAAGAGACCCAGTACTTC. The J gene is TRBJ2-5, the V gene TRBV5-4; possible D gene TRBD2, 6 bases. The germline V gene has CDR1 SGHNT and CDR2 YYREEE (reference sequence). Trimming stripped 5 bases from V and 0 bases from J, with 17 bases between. The CDR3 is 16 residues long.

The chain links TRBV5-1 to TRBJ2-3; TRBD1 agrees at 7 bases. The CDR3 loop spans 14 amino acids. V was pared by 1 base and J by 5 bases, with 4 bases of the junction left unmatched. The germline V gene has CDR1 SGHRS and CDR2 YFSETQ. Here the CDR3 reads CASSLRDSGDTQYF. As DNA, the CDR3 is TGCGCCAGCAGCTTGCGGGACAGTGGAGATACGCAGTATTTT.

The chain recombines TRBV3-1 (or the pseudogene TRBV3-2) with TRBJ1-1, with D maybe TRBD1 (6 bases). Germline CDR1 LGHDT, CDR2 YNNKEL (reference sequence). Trimming removed 1 base at V and 0 bases at J, with 12 bases between. CDR3 size: 16 residues. DNA for the CDR3: TGTGCCAGCAGCCAAGCGGGCAGGGGCATGAACACTGAAGCTTTCTTT. This sequence encodes CASSQAGRGMNTEAFF.